One T cell receptor beta chain is described in this entry. This sample is part of a study of a mutant IDH1 vaccine in newly diagnosed glioma. Germline CDR1 and CDR2: MNHNS and SASEGT. Trimming pared 4 bases from V and 8 bases from J, leaving 11 bases between. CDR3 size: 12 residues. Time point specified: baseline, week 1 (first vaccination visit). As for treatment: pre-vaccination baseline after standard-of-care therapy. Profiling relied on immunoSEQ multiplex PCR, and the TCRdb table lists in-frame clones only, not all of them. The sample consists of more than 20,000 clones, approximately 93% of them appearing once.

Material: PBMCs, obtained from a glioma patient treated with radiotherapy, temozolomide or both. This TCR was recovered from a man aged 30 to 45 with glioma. V gene TRBV6-1 combines with J gene TRBJ1-1; the D is unclear. In DNA form, the CDR3 reads TGTGCCAGCAGTGTGGCGCAGAGCGAAGCTTTCTTT. Protein: CASSVAQSEAFF.